These 25 T cell receptor beta chains were sequenced from one sample in a study of shared clonotypes between healthy human individuals. The assay was immunoSEQ multiplex PCR, and TCRdb's table has in-frame clones only and misses some. The table lists 300,000 to 400,000 clones, roughly 84% of them singletons, with around 15% in the top ten. The sequenced material came from memory CD8+ T cells sorted from blood. Regarding subset: CD45RO+ cells pooled with CCR7-negative TemRA cells. Receptors originate from a man aged 18 to 35 in good health.

The chain has TRBV5-1 and TRBJ1-2; possibly TRBD1 for D (6 bases). Trimming removed 2 bases from V and 1 base from J, with 18 bases in between. The germline V gene has CDR1 SGHRS and CDR2 YFSETQ. CDR3 length: 17 residues. The CDR3 reads CASSLGGLYRNNYGYTF. CDR3 coding DNA: TGCGCCAGCAGCTTAGGGGGTTTATACCGAAATAACTATGGCTACACCTTC.

The chain links TRBV28 to TRBJ1-5; TRBD1 aligns across 7 bases. The CDR3 loop spans 14 amino acids. Germline V lookup: CDR1 MDHEN, CDR2 SYDVKM. With 6 bases clipped from V and 10 bases from J, the junction kept 12 bases outside the gene matches. The CDR3 here is CASSSGQNLLPQHF. CDR3 in DNA: TGTGCCAGCAGCTCGGGACAGAATCTTCTCCCCCAGCATTTT.

The chain carries TRBV5-1 and TRBJ2-7, with 8 bases aligning to TRBD2. The CDR3 contains 16 residues. Germline-derived CDR1 and CDR2 are SGHRS and YFSETQ. V shed 0 bases and J 0 bases; nucleotides not matched to a gene: 5. In nucleotides, the CDR3 is TGCGCCAGCAGCTTGGCCGGACTAGCCGGCTCCTACGAGCAGTACTTC. This codes for CASSLAGLAGSYEQYF.

The chain carries TRBV30 and TRBJ2-2; D may be TRBD1 (6 bases). V shed 3 bases and J shed 6 bases, with 11 bases lying between them. The germline V gene has CDR1 GTSNPN and CDR2 SVGIG (reference sequence). The CDR3 consists of 13 residues. DNA of the CDR3: TGTGCCTGGAGCTTGACAGGTTCCGGGGAGCTGTTTTTT. Translation gives CAWSLTGSGELFF.

This clone was counted once. The chain uses TRBV28 and TRBJ2-1; D unclear. The CDR3 consists of 12 residues. Germline loops: CDR1 MDHEN, CDR2 SYDVKM. V was shortened by 6 bases and J by 6 bases, with 9 bases between the two germline ends. The CDR3 nucleotides are TGTGCCAGCAGGACTTGGGTCAATGAGCAGTTCTTC. It is translated as CASRTWVNEQFF.

This chain joins TRBV5-1 and TRBJ2-7; D gene uncertain. Germline V gene sequence: CDR1 SGHRS, CDR2 YFSETQ. V dropped 0 bases and J dropped 4 bases, with 14 bases sitting between them. The CDR3 has 15 residues. CDR3 sequence: CASSLVGSRFYEQYF. CDR3 nucleotide sequence: TGCGCCAGCAGCTTGGTAGGGTCGAGGTTTTACGAGCAGTACTTC. Variable domain in full (rest from reference TRBV5-1 and TRBJ2-7): KAGVTQTPRYLIKTRGQQVTLSCSPISGHRSVSWYQQTPGQGLQFLFEYFSETQRNKGNFPGRFSGRQFSNSRSEMNVSTLELGDSALYLCASSLVGSRFYEQYFGPGTRLTVT.

This rearrangement joins TRBV5-1 to TRBJ1-3, with D tentatively TRBD1 (5 bases). Germline V gives CDR1 SGHRS, CDR2 YFSETQ. V lost 1 base and J lost 5, with 10 bases in between. CDR3 length equals 14 residues. The CDR3 is CASSLWGLRNTIYF. The CDR3, as DNA: TGCGCCAGCAGCTTGTGGGGGTTGAGAAACACCATATATTTT.

The DNA for the CDR3 is TGTGCCAGCAGCTTCCTACCCACCCAGGGGGGGGACGAGCAGTACTTC. Translated: CASSFLPTQGGDEQYF. The chain carries TRBV27 and TRBJ2-7; either TRBD1 or TRBD2 may fit D (7 bases each). This CDR3 has 16 residues. The V gene lost 6 bases and the J gene lost 5 bases, with 23 bases spanning the gap. Per the germline V gene, CDR1 is MNHEY and CDR2 is SMNVEV (reference sequence).

The chain couples TRBV5-6 to TRBJ2-7; no clear D gene. This CDR3 contains 14 residues. V was cut by 2 bases and J by 0 bases, with 9 bases left in between. The germline V gene encodes CDR1 SGHDT and CDR2 YYEEEE. CDR3 sequence: CASSLSLSSYEQYF. The CDR3 DNA reads as TGTGCCAGCAGCTTAAGCCTTAGCTCCTACGAGCAGTACTTC.

CDR3 loop: CASSEYGGADTQYF. CDR3 sequence (DNA): TGTGCCAGCAGTGAATACGGAGGGGCGGATACGCAGTATTTT. The chain has TRBV25-1 and TRBJ2-3; possibly TRBD2 for D (6 bases). CDR3 length equals 14 residues. The V gene lost 0 bases and the J gene lost 6 bases, with 10 bases spanning the gap. The germline V gene encodes CDR1 MGHDK and CDR2 SYGVNS.

J is TRBJ2-6 and V is TRBV11-2; perhaps TRBD1 as D (5 bases). Trimming shortened V by 5 bases and J by 0 bases, and 8 bases separated the two germline ends. Germline V gene data show CDR1 as SGHAT and CDR2 as FQNNGV. The length of the CDR3 is 15 residues. DNA of the CDR3: TGTGCCAGCAGCACCGACAGCTCTGGGGCCAACGTCCTGACTTTC. It is translated as CASSTDSSGANVLTF.

The chain employs TRBV9 and TRBJ1-2; TRBD1 aligns across 8 bases. The CDR3 is 14 amino acids. The junction had 1 base not matched to a gene; V was cut back by 0 bases and J by 3 bases. Germline assignment: CDR1 SGDLS and CDR2 YYNGEE. CDR3 sequence reads: CASSVETGDYGYTF. CDR3 coding DNA: TGTGCCAGCAGCGTAGAGACAGGGGACTATGGCTACACCTTC.

The chain is built from TRBV7-9 and TRBJ1-1, with D possibly TRBD1 on 6 matching bases. This CDR3 spans 12 amino acids. V was trimmed by 6 bases and J by 4 bases, leaving 9 bases between them. Germline V gene data show CDR1 as SEHNR and CDR2 as FQNEAQ (reference sequence). The CDR3 loop is CASSPGATEAFF. The CDR3 DNA is TGTGCCAGCAGTCCAGGGGCCACTGAAGCTTTCTTT. Supplemented by reference TRBV7-9 and TRBJ1-1, the full variable domain reads DTGVSQNPRHKITKRGQNVTFRCDPISEHNRLYWYRQTLGQGPEFLTYFQNEAQLEKSRLLSDRFSAERPKGSFSTLEIQRTEQGDSAMYLCASSPGATEAFFGQGTRLTVV.

The gene calls are TRBV5-3 and TRBJ2-7, with TRBD2 identical over 8 bases. TRBV5-3 is an ORF, and what it does is uncertain. This CDR3 is 17 amino acids long. V shed 1 base and J 4 bases; nucleotides not matched to a gene: 13. This CDR3 is CARSLKRGRRGRYEQYF. The CDR3 DNA is TGTGCCAGAAGCTTGAAGCGGGGGCGCAGAGGGAGATACGAGCAGTACTTC.

The chain carries TRBV9 and TRBJ2-2; D is unresolved. This CDR3 spans 12 amino acids. Trimming stripped 3 bases from V and 6 bases from J, with 6 bases between. CDR1 is SGDLS, CDR2 YYNGEE, per germline. CDR3 region: CASSDPSGELFF. CDR3 DNA sequence: TGTGCCAGCAGCGACCCATCCGGGGAGCTGTTTTTT.

This chain uses TRBV7-6 with TRBJ2-3; the match to TRBD2 covers 9 bases. With 1 base clipped from V and 2 bases from J, the junction kept 7 bases outside the gene matches. The CDR3 consists of 17 residues. CDR1 and CDR2 (germline): SGHVS, FNYEAQ. The CDR3, as DNA: TGTGCCAGCAGCTTAGAGGCTAGCGGGGCCAACACAGATACGCAGTATTTT. This translates into CASSLEASGANTDTQYF.

The chain joins TRBV27 to TRBJ2-7; 9 positions agree with TRBD2. There are 15 residues in the CDR3. Unmatched junction bases numbered 5, after V lost 2 bases and J lost 3 bases. In germline, CDR1 is MNHEY, CDR2 SMNVEV (reference sequence). The CDR3 loop reads CASSLKSGGNYEQYF. For the CDR3, the DNA is TGTGCCAGCAGTTTAAAGAGCGGGGGGAACTACGAGCAGTACTTC.

The chain links TRBV5-4 to TRBJ2-7, with D maybe TRBD2 (5 bases). V was trimmed by 4 bases and J by 3 bases, leaving 14 bases between them. The CDR3 is 14 residues long. Germline CDR1 reads SGHNT; CDR2 reads YYREEE (reference sequence). The CDR3 here is CASSPGGLGYEQYF. The CDR3 bases are TGTGCCAGCAGCCCAGGCGGACTGGGCTACGAGCAGTACTTC.

The rearrangement uses TRBV6-5 and TRBJ1-5, with D possibly matching TRBD1 (6 bases). Germline V gives CDR1 MNHEY, CDR2 SVGAGI. V lost 6 bases and J lost 3, with 9 bases in between. The CDR3 extends over 13 amino acids. The CDR3, as DNA: TGTGCCAGCAGAACAGGGTTCAATCAGCCCCAGCATTTT. This sequence encodes CASRTGFNQPQHF.

Points on this clone: Other DNA sequences in the sample encode the same CDR3. V usage is TRBV5-4 and J usage is TRBJ2-3; D not resolved. Deletions cut 1 base from V and 4 bases from J, with 7 bases between. CDR3 size: 13 residues. The germline gives CDR1 SGHNT, CDR2 YYREEE (reference sequence). CDR3 residues: CASSLSGADTQYF. As DNA, the CDR3 is TGTGCCAGCAGCTTGTCTGGTGCAGATACGCAGTATTTT.

V is TRBV29-1 and J is TRBJ2-7, with D tentatively TRBD1 (7 bases). From germline, CDR1 is SQVTM and CDR2 ANQGSEA. Trimming removed 7 bases from V and 3 bases from J, with 13 bases in between. The CDR3 sequence is 12 residues long. The CDR3 DNA sequence: TGCAGCGCCGGGCAGGGGGGCTACGAGCAGTACTTC. This encodes CSAGQGGYEQYF.

Concerning this clone itself: This specimen includes other DNA sequences encoding the same CDR3. V usage is TRBV4-1 and J usage is TRBJ2-7; 7 bases are a match to TRBD2. V lost 4 bases and J lost 3; bases outside the gene matches: 6. This CDR3 region has 14 residues. CDR1 is MGHRA and CDR2 is YSYEKL in the germline V gene. CDR3 residues: CASSPLAGVYEQYF. The CDR3 nucleotides read TGCGCCAGCAGCCCCCTTGCGGGAGTCTACGAGCAGTACTTC.

The V call is TRBV5-1, the J call TRBJ2-7; possibly TRBD1 for D (5 bases). Germline V gives CDR1 SGHRS, CDR2 YFSETQ. Trimming pared 3 bases from V and 5 bases from J, leaving 15 bases between. The CDR3 consists of 14 residues. The CDR3 loop reads CASSWGHGLDEQYF. The CDR3 DNA follows: TGCGCCAGCAGCTGGGGCCACGGGTTGGACGAGCAGTACTTC.

This chain connects TRBV6-5 to TRBJ2-7; perhaps TRBD2 as D (6 bases). The CDR3 has 13 residues. Germline-derived CDR1 and CDR2 are MNHEY and SVGAGI. The V end was cut by 5 bases, the J end by 3 bases, with 11 bases between. CDR3 protein: CASSPLGGYEQYF. Written as DNA, the CDR3 is TGTGCCAGCAGTCCCCTGGGGGGCTACGAGCAGTACTTC.

The gene calls are TRBV28 and TRBJ2-1; D not resolved. CDR1 is MDHEN and CDR2 is SYDVKM in the germline V gene. V lost 3 bases, J lost 10 bases, and 16 bases lay in between. The CDR3 extends over 14 amino acids. CDR3 residues: CASSFVPTFGEQFF. CDR3 in DNA: TGTGCCAGCAGTTTTGTACCGACCTTCGGGGAGCAGTTCTTC. The complete variable domain, with remaining parts taken from reference TRBV28 and TRBJ2-1, reads DVKVTQSSRYLVKRTGEKVFLECVQDMDHENMFWYRQDPGLGLRLIYFSYDVKMKEKGDIPEGYSVSREKKERFSLILESASTNQTSMYLCASSFVPTFGEQFFGPGTRLTVL.